This T cell receptor (beta chain) was captured by sequencing in a study of beta chain features in type 1 diabetes. This clone was counted ten times or more. The antigen remains undetermined. Findings and limits, study-wide: VDJ junctions from patients with type 1 diabetes contained fewer insertions and more deletions. A greater similarity of naive, central memory and Treg TCRB repertoires was seen among patients than among healthy donors.

Naive, central memory, regulatory and stem cell-like memory cells within the CD4+ compartment were sorted using CD45RO/CCR7/CD25/CD127/CD95/CD27. Each of the sorted populations had a purity greater than 98%. Investigators reverse transcribed all isolated RNA, so they sequenced expressed TCRB transcripts. TCRdb's copy holds only in-frame clones and misses some; the assay was immunoSEQ multiplex PCR. The table lists fewer than 650,000 clones, roughly a sixth of them singletons, with about 0.097% in the top ten. The CDR3 contains 13 residues. V was shortened by 3 bases and J by 5 bases, with 8 bases between the two germline ends. Germline-derived CDR1 and CDR2 are MDHEN and SYDVKM.

This chain joins TRBV28 and TRBJ2-1; D remains unclear. The TCR originated in a man aged 18 to 35 in good health. Sequenced sample: naive CD4+ T cells from blood. The CDR3 DNA follows: TGTGCCAGCAGTTTGCTGGTAGACAATGAGCAGTTCTTC. Amino acids: CASSLLVDNEQFF.